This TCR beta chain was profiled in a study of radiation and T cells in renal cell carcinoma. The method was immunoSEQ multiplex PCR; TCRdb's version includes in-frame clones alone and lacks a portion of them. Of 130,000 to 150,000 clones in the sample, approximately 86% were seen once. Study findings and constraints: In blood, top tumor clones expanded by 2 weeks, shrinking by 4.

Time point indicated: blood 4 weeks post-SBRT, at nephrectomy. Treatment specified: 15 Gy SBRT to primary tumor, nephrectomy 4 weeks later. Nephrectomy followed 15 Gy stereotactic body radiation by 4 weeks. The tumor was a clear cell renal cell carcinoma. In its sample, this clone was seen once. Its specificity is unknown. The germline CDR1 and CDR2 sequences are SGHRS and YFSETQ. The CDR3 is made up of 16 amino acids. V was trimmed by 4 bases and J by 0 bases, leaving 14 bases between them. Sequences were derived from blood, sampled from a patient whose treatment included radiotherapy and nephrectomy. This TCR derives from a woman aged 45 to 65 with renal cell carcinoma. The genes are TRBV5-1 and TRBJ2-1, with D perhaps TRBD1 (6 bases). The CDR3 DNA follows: TGCGCCAGCAGCCCAGGGGATACGGGCTCCTACAATGAGCAGTTCTTC. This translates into CASSPGDTGSYNEQFF.